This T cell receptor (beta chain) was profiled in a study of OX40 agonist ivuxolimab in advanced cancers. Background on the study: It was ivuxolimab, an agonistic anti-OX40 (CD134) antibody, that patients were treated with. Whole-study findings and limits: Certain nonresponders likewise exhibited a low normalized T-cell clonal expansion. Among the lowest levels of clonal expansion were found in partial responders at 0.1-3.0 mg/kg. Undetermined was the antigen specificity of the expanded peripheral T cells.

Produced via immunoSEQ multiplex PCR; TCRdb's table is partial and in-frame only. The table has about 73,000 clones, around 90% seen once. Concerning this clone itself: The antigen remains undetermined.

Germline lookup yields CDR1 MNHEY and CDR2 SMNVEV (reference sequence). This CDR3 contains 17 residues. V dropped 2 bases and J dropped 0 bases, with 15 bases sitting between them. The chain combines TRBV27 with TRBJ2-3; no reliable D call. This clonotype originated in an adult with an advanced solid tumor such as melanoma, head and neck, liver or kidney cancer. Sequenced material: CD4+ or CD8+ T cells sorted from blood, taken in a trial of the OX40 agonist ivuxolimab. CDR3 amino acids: CASSLIRTGTSTDTQYF. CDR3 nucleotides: TGTGCCAGCAGTTTAATTAGGACGGGCACGAGCACAGATACGCAGTATTTT.